Listed below are T cell receptor beta chains from one sample, sequenced in a study of shared clonotypes between healthy human individuals. The protocol was immunoSEQ multiplex PCR, while the TCRdb copy is restricted to in-frame clones and leaves out a portion. This table has about 990,000 clones, around 78% appearing once. Sequencing input: memory CD4+ T cells from PBMCs. The receptors originated from a man between 18 and 35 years old in good health. Some clones in this sample may be carry-over from other donors' samples. Each CDR3 is given with its conserved first and last residue. D genes are given only for firm matches. Only part of the rows carry a size: once, few, many, or a class if the clone is expanded.

14	TRBD1	TRBJ1-5	once	TRBV10-3	CAISATGTNQPQHF	TGTGCCATCAGTGCGACAGGGACGAATCAGCCCCAGCATTTT
13	NA	TRBJ2-1	NA	TRBV4-2	CASRGTGDSEQFF	TGTGCCAGCAGGGGGACTGGCGACAGTGAGCAGTTCTTC
14	NA	TRBJ1-5	once	TRBV6-1	CASSARTVDQPQHF	TGTGCCAGCAGTGCACGGACAGTAGATCAGCCCCAGCATTTT
13	NA	TRBJ2-1	NA	TRBV7-2	CASSLGRVNEQFF	TGTGCCAGCAGCTTAGGTCGGGTCAATGAGCAGTTCTTC
18	TRBD1	TRBJ1-4	few	TRBV28	CASSSSPTGKEANEKLFF	TGTGCCAGCAGTTCCAGCCCGACAGGGAAGGAGGCTAATGAAAAACTGTTTTTT
14	NA	TRBJ2-3	NA	TRBV9	CASSLAIDADTQYF	TGTGCCAGCAGCTTAGCCATAGACGCAGATACGCAGTATTTT
16	NA	TRBJ1-1	few	TRBV28	CASSFPRVKRATEAFF	TGTGCCAGCAGTTTCCCCAGGGTGAAAAGGGCCACTGAAGCTTTCTTT
16	NA	TRBJ2-4	NA	TRBV5-1	CASSSGTALGGNIQYF	TGCGCCAGCAGTTCCGGGACGGCGTTGGGAGGAAACATTCAGTACTTC
14	TRBD1	TRBJ2-1	NA	TRBV5-4	CASSTGDWYNEQFF	TGTGCCAGCAGCACAGGGGATTGGTACAATGAGCAGTTCTTC
15	TRBD2	TRBJ2-1	NA	TRBV29-1	CSADGGRASYNEQFF	TGCAGCGCGGACGGCGGGAGGGCCTCCTACAATGAGCAGTTCTTC
16	NA	TRBJ2-6	once	TRBV18	CASSPPEDSGANVLTF	TGTGCCAGCTCACCGCCAGAAGACTCTGGGGCCAACGTCCTGACTTTC
13	TRBD1	TRBJ1-2	few	TRBV6-5	CASSNRGLYGYTF	TGTGCCAGCAGCAACAGGGGACTCTATGGCTACACCTTC
14	NA	TRBJ2-5	few	TRBV9	CASSVGVQGETQYF	TGTGCCAGCAGCGTAGGAGTCCAGGGTGAGACCCAGTACTTC
14	TRBD1	TRBJ1-5	NA	TRBV27	CASSPGQGSQPQHF	TGTGCCAGCAGTCCGGGACAGGGAAGTCAGCCCCAGCATTTT